This entry lists 11 T cell receptor beta chains sequenced from one sample in a study of OX40 agonist ivuxolimab in advanced cancers. Assay used: immunoSEQ multiplex PCR; TCRdb lists only in-frame clones, some missing. This repertoire shows 63,000 or so clones, less than 90% found once; its top ten account for 7.5% to 9%. The material sequenced was CD4+ or CD8+ T cells sorted from blood, taken in a trial of the OX40 agonist ivuxolimab. All receptors derive from an adult with an advanced solid tumor such as melanoma, head and neck, liver or kidney cancer.

The sample holds a few counts of this clone. The rearrangement uses TRBV5-6 and TRBJ1-2; D is ambiguous. CDR1 SGHDT and CDR2 YYEEEE come from the germline V gene. The V end was cut by 0 bases, the J end by 4 bases, with 13 bases between. This CDR3 comprises 15 residues. This chain's CDR3 is CASSLGAEPIYGYTF. The DNA for the CDR3 is TGTGCCAGCAGCTTGGGGGCAGAGCCTATCTATGGCTACACCTTC. Drawing the rest from reference TRBV5-6 and TRBJ1-2, the complete variable domain is DAGVTQSPTHLIKTRGQQVTLRCSPKSGHDTVSWYQQALGQGPQFIFQYYEEEERQRGNFPDRFSGHQFPNYSSELNVNALLLGDSALYLCASSLGAEPIYGYTFGSGTRLTVV.

The chain has TRBV10-3 and TRBJ1-1; D unclear. Germline values: CDR1 ENHRY, CDR2 SYGVKD. This CDR3 is built from 15 residues. V dropped 2 bases and J dropped 4 bases, with 14 bases sitting between them. CDR3: CAISEGLLKGTEAFF. CDR3 DNA sequence: TGTGCCATCAGTGAGGGGCTGTTGAAGGGCACTGAAGCTTTCTTT.

The J gene is TRBJ2-5, the V gene TRBV18; a possible D gene is TRBD1 (5 bases). CDR3 length: 16 amino acids. Germline V lookup: CDR1 KGHSH, CDR2 LQKENI. V lost 0 bases and J 4 bases, leaving 15 bases between the germline ends. CDR3 in amino acids: CASSPPKTKGPETQYF. CDR3 nucleotides: TGTGCCAGCTCACCACCGAAAACGAAGGGGCCAGAGACCCAGTACTTC.

The chain couples TRBV19 to TRBJ2-7; possibly TRBD2 for D (5 bases). The CDR3 length is 13 residues. The V gene lost 5 bases and the J gene lost 2 bases, with 10 bases spanning the gap. Germline CDR1 and CDR2: LNHDA and SQIVND (reference sequence). The CDR3 nucleotides read TGTGCCAGTAGTCCTGACGGGGCCTACGAGCAGTACTTC. The encoded protein is CASSPDGAYEQYF.

The chain links TRBV21-1 to TRBJ1-5. TRBV21-1 is assigned pseudogene status. This CDR3 contains 14 residues. CDR3 residues: CASSRRRGDQPQHF. Written as DNA, the CDR3 is TGTGCCAGCAGCAGAAGACGGGGGGATCAGCCCCAGCATTTT.

CDR3 loop: CASSPPGQAFEQYF. The CDR3 bases are TGTGCCAGCTCACCCCCGGGACAGGCTTTTGAGCAGTACTTC. This chain links TRBV18 with TRBJ2-7; 8 nucleotides align to TRBD1. Looked up from germline, CDR1 is KGHSH and CDR2 is LQKENI. J was trimmed by 7 bases and V by 3 bases; bases with no gene match: 8. The CDR3 length is 14 residues.

This chain joins TRBV28 and TRBJ2-2; maybe TRBD2 (6 bases). This CDR3 has 15 residues. Trimming stripped 3 bases from V and 1 base from J, with 9 bases between. The germline CDR1 and CDR2 sequences are MDHEN and SYDVKM. The CDR3 reads CASSFAGRNTGELFF. The CDR3 DNA sequence: TGTGCCAGCAGTTTTGCGGGGCGGAACACCGGGGAGCTGTTTTTT.

The rearrangement uses TRBV2 and TRBJ2-7, with TRBD2 matching over 7 bases. The CDR3 is made up of 15 amino acids. Germline V gene data show CDR1 as SNHLY and CDR2 as FYNNEI. Unmatched junction bases numbered 5, after V lost 1 base and J lost 2 bases. DNA for the CDR3: TGTGCCAGCAGTGAAGGGGGGGGGAGCACCTACGAGCAGTACTTC. It encodes CASSEGGGSTYEQYF.

This sequence joins TRBV29-1 and TRBJ1-1; tentatively, D is TRBD1 (6 bases). The CDR3 contains 14 residues. V lost 4 bases, J lost 3 bases, and 15 bases lay in between. Germline lookup yields CDR1 SQVTM and CDR2 ANQGSEA. CDR3 sequence (DNA): TGCAGCGTTGGGAGCCTAAGGGGGGACACTGAAGCTTTCTTT. It is translated as CSVGSLRGDTEAFF. Full variable domain (outside the CDR3, taken from reference TRBV29-1 and TRBJ1-1): SAVISQKPSRDICQRGTSLTIQCQVDSQVTMMFWYRQQPGQSLTLIATANQGSEATYESGFVIDKFPISRPNLTFSTLTVSNMSPEDSSIYLCSVGSLRGDTEAFFGQGTRLTVV.

The chain employs TRBV28 and TRBJ1-6; D gene ambiguous. This CDR3 has 13 amino acids. The V end lost 9 bases, the J end lost 7 bases, and 13 bases lay between the germline ends. Germline loops: CDR1 MDHEN, CDR2 SYDVKM. The CDR3 DNA reads TGTGCCAGTTTCGGCCAGTTGAATTCACCCCTCCACTTT. It is translated as CASFGQLNSPLHF.

CDR3 region: CATRPGPGLAYNEQFF. The CDR3 DNA follows: TGTGCCACCAGGCCCGGCCCGGGACTCGCTTACAATGAGCAGTTCTTC. The chain couples TRBV15 to TRBJ2-1, with a tentative D call TRBD2 (6 bases). The germline V gene encodes CDR1 LNHNV and CDR2 YYDKDF (reference sequence). Trimming removed 6 bases at V and 4 bases at J, with 19 bases between. CDR3 length equals 16 residues. The whole variable domain, remainder taken from reference TRBV15 and TRBJ2-1, is DAMVIQNPRYQVTQFGKPVTLSCSQTLNHNVMYWYQQKSSQAPKLLFHYYDKDFNNEADTPDNFQSRRPNTSFCFLDIRSPGLGDTAMYLCATRPGPGLAYNEQFFGPGTRLTVL.